Listed below are T cell receptor beta chains from one sample, sequenced in a study of T cells in Graves' hyperthyroidism and ophthalmopathy. TCRdb reprocessed the multiplex PCR reads via MiXCR and lists one record per CDR3 protein. The repertoire consists of 500,000 to 600,000 distinct CDR3 sequences, with approximately 15% occurring once and the leading ten covering 15% to 20%. Sequences were obtained from blood. The source of these receptors is a woman aged 18-29 years with Graves' hyperthyroidism. Both conserved end residues are part of each CDR3. Each record gives: D gene, J gene, clone size, V gene, CDR3 DNA, CDR3 protein. The D gene is left open where the match is weak. Expanded clones are given a class, and other clones once, few, many or no size at all.

D gene: NA
J gene: TRBJ2-1
clone size: NA
V gene: TRBV29-1
CDR3 DNA: TGCAGCGTCGACGGACTCGGGGCGGTTACTGAGCAGTTCTTC
CDR3 protein: CSVDGLGAVTEQFF

D gene: NA
J gene: TRBJ2-3
clone size: many
V gene: TRBV27
CDR3 DNA: TGTGCCAGCAGTTTATCGGCAACAGATACGCAGTATTTT
CDR3 protein: CASSLSATDTQYF

D gene: NA
J gene: TRBJ1-1
clone size: many
V gene: TRBV29-1
CDR3 DNA: TGCAGCGTTGATAGGTACACTGAAGCTTTCTTT
CDR3 protein: CSVDRYTEAFF

D gene: NA
J gene: TRBJ2-7
clone size: many
V gene: TRBV20-1
CDR3 DNA: TGCAGTGCCAGGCTCCCCGGGAGAGGTTACGAGCAGTACTTC
CDR3 protein: CSARLPGRGYEQYF

D gene: NA
J gene: TRBJ2-3
clone size: NA
V gene: TRBV5-8
CDR3 DNA: TGTGCCAGCAGCTTGGAACGGTATACGCAGTATTTT
CDR3 protein: CASSLERYTQYF

D gene: NA
J gene: TRBJ2-5
clone size: NA
V gene: TRBV25-1
CDR3 DNA: TGTGCCAGCGGGTTATCCGGGACCGGACAAGAGACCCAGTACTTC
CDR3 protein: CASGLSGTGQETQYF

D gene: NA
J gene: TRBJ1-1
clone size: NA
V gene: TRBV13
CDR3 DNA: TGTGCCAGCAGCCTGGGGACTAGCGGGGGCGCGGAGACTGAAGCTTTCTTT
CDR3 protein: CASSLGTSGGAETEAFF

D gene: TRBD2
J gene: TRBJ2-5
clone size: many
V gene: TRBV6-1
CDR3 DNA: TGTGCCACCACGGAGGGACTAGCGGGACAAGAGACCCAGTACTTC
CDR3 protein: CATTEGLAGQETQYF

D gene: NA
J gene: TRBJ2-3
clone size: few
V gene: TRBV12-5
CDR3 DNA: TGTGCTAGTGGCCCCGGACGGAGCACAGATACGCAGTATTTT
CDR3 protein: CASGPGRSTDTQYF

D gene: NA
J gene: TRBJ2-3
clone size: many
V gene: TRBV28
CDR3 DNA: TGTGCCAGCAGTTTGTTACAGGGCCTCACAGATACGCAGTATTTT
CDR3 protein: CASSLLQGLTDTQYF